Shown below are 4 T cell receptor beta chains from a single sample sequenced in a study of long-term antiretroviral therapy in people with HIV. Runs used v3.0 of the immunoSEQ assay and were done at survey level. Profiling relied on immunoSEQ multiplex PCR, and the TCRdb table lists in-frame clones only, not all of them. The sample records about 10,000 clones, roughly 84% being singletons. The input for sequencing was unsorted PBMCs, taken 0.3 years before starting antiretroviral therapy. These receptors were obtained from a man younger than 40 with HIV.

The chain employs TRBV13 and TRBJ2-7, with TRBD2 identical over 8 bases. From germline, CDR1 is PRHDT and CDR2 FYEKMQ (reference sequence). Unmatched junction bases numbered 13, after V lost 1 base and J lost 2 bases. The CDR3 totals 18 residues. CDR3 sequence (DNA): TGTGCCAGCAGCTTAGTTGCAGCGGGGGCCTTTCCCGCCTACGAGCAGTACTTC. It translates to CASSLVAAGAFPAYEQYF.

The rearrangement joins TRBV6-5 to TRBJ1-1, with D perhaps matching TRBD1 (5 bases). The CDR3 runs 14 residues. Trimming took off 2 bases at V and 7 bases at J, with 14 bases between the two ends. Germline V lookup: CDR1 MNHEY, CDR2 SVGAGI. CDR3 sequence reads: CASSYDFRGNEAFF. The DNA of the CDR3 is TGTGCCAGCAGTTACGACTTCCGGGGCAATGAAGCTTTCTTT.

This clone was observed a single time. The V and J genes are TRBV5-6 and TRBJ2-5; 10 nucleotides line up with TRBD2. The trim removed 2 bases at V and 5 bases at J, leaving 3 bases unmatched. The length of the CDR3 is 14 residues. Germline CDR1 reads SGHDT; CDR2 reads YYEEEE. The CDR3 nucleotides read TGTGCCAGCAGCTTACCGACTAGCGGGGAGACCCAGTACTTC. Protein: CASSLPTSGETQYF.

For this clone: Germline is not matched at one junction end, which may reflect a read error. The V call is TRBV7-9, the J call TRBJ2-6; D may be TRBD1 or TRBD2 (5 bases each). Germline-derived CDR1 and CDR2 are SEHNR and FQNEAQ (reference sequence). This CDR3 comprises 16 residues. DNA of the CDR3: TGTGCCAGCAGCCCACGGGTCGGGGCTGGGGCTAACGTCCTGACTTTC. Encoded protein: CASSPRVGAGANVLTF.